This T cell receptor beta chain was captured in a study of T cells in Graves' hyperthyroidism and ophthalmopathy. Study-level background: Before any treatment, at initial diagnosis, peripheral blood was collected. Findings of the study overall: Before onset, ophthalmopathy was predicted by the model a median 6.5 months earlier.

This clonotype has a handful of counts. Antigen unknown. Amplification of TCR beta CDR3 regions was performed using RNA transcripts as template. During a first-round RT-PCR of the TCR CDR3, the HTBI primer set was used. TCRdb recomputed calls from the multiplex PCR reads with MiXCR, one row per CDR3 protein. Among hundreds of thousands of distinct CDR3 sequences listed, roughly a sixth were seen once. The germline gives CDR1 MGHDK, CDR2 SYGVNS. The ends lost 6 bases at V and 8 bases at J; junction bases unmatched: 2. This CDR3 has 13 residues. Sample: blood. The sequence was collected from a woman between 40 and 50 years old with Graves' ophthalmopathy. The chain is built from TRBV25-1 and TRBJ1-6, with TRBD1 identical over 9 bases. The CDR3 bases are TGTGCCAGCAGGTGGGACAGGGATTCACCCCTCCACTTT. This encodes CASRWDRDSPLHF.